A selection of T cell receptor beta chains follows, all from one sample in a study of T cell changes during pregnancy in multiple sclerosis. Sequencing was performed with immunoSEQ multiplex PCR; in TCRdb, only in-frame clones are kept and a portion is missing. The sample lists about 110,000 clones, just under 95% occurring once. The sequencing used peripheral blood, collected after pregnancy. These receptors originate from a female donor with multiple sclerosis, enrolled in a pregnancy study. Both conserved end residues are part of each CDR3. Fields, in order: D gene, V gene, clone size, J gene, CDR3 protein, CDR3 DNA. A D gene is named only where the DNA matches it firmly. Expanded clones are given a class, and other clones once, few, many or no size at all.

>TRBD1|TRBV2|.|TRBJ2-7
CASQDRGGEQYF
TGTGCCAGCCAGGACAGGGGAGGTGAGCAGTACTTC
>TRBD1|TRBV5-4|.|TRBJ2-1
CASSLWTGGWNEQFF
TGTGCCAGCAGCCTCTGGACAGGGGGTTGGAATGAGCAGTTCTTC
>TRBD2|TRBV6-5|.|TRBJ2-3
CASSPSGRAFDTQYF
TGTGCCAGCAGCCCTAGCGGGAGGGCCTTTGATACGCAGTATTTT
>TRBD1|TRBV5-4|.|TRBJ2-5
CASSFGQGSGQETQYF
TGTGCCAGCAGCTTCGGACAGGGAAGTGGACAAGAGACCCAGTACTTC
>.|TRBV6-1|.|TRBJ1-6
CASSAGNSPLHF
TGTGCCAGCTCGGCAGGGAATTCACCCCTCCACTTT
>.|TRBV2|.|TRBJ2-7
CATRAGSYEQYF
TGTGCCACCCGGGCAGGGTCCTACGAGCAGTACTTC
>TRBD2|TRBV6-1|.|TRBJ2-7
CASSEALMGGSYEQYF
TGTGCCAGCAGTGAAGCGCTTATGGGGGGGTCATACGAGCAGTACTTC
>TRBD2|TRBV5-6|.|TRBJ2-1
CASSLLKSGGNEQFF
TGTGCCAGCAGTCTCCTTAAAAGCGGGGGGAATGAGCAGTTCTTC
>TRBD1|TRBV5-1|.|TRBJ2-3
CASSLEPTGAPPGRQYF
TGCGCCAGCAGCTTGGAACCGACAGGGGCCCCACCTGGGAGGCAGTATTTT
>.|TRBV19|.|TRBJ2-4
CASSKGGYLAKNIQYF
TGTGCCAGTAGTAAAGGCGGGTACTTAGCCAAAAACATTCAGTACTTC
>.|TRBV6-6|.|TRBJ2-2
CASSFPTGNTGELFF
TGTGCCAGCAGCTTCCCGACAGGGAACACCGGGGAGCTGTTTTTT
>.|TRBV4-1|.|TRBJ1-6
CASSQDNRAGLYNSPLHF
TGCGCCAGCAGCCAGGATAACAGGGCAGGACTCTATAATTCACCCCTCCACTTT
>.|TRBV6-5|.|TRBJ2-1
CASRHHEGEQFF
TGTGCCAGCAGACACCACGAGGGTGAGCAGTTCTTC
>.|TRBV2|.|TRBJ2-1
CASSPRVAYNEQFF
TGTGCCAGCAGTCCCCGGGTAGCATATAATGAGCAGTTCTTC
>.|TRBV19|.|TRBJ2-2
CASTPRVDAGELFF
TGTGCCAGTACCCCCCGGGTGGATGCCGGGGAGCTGTTTTTT
>TRBD2|TRBV28|.|TRBJ2-6
CASSFSGREAGANVLTF
TGTGCCAGCAGTTTTAGCGGGAGGGAAGCTGGGGCCAACGTCCTGACTTTC
>TRBD1|TRBV19|.|TRBJ1-2
CASRSTGASYGYTF
TGTGCCAGTAGGTCGACAGGGGCGAGCTATGGCTACACCTTC
>.|TRBV27|.|TRBJ2-1
CASRRTTYNEQFF
TGTGCCAGCAGGCGGACTACATACAATGAGCAGTTCTTC
>.|TRBV6-6|few|TRBJ1-1
CASRGGNTEAFF
TGTGCCAGCAGGGGAGGGAACACTGAAGCTTTCTTT
>TRBD1|TRBV5-1|.|TRBJ2-5
CASSSRTGEETQYF
TGCGCCAGCAGCTCAAGGACAGGGGAAGAGACCCAGTACTTC
>.|TRBV14|.|TRBJ2-3
CASSQENRGTQYF
TGTGCCAGCAGCCAAGAGAACCGGGGTACGCAGTATTTT
>TRBD2|TRBV9|.|TRBJ2-7
CASSVGTSAAYEQYF
TGTGCCAGCAGCGTAGGGACTAGCGCGGCCTACGAGCAGTACTTC
>.|TRBV7-9|.|TRBJ2-3
CASSLGTAADTQYF
TGTGCCAGCAGCTTAGGGACTGCCGCCGATACGCAGTATTTT
>.|TRBV30|.|TRBJ2-1
CACLYRLKNEQFF
TGTGCCTGTCTCTACCGACTGAAGAATGAGCAGTTCTTC
>.|TRBV2|.|TRBJ1-2
CASRGKAYGYTF
TGTGCCAGCAGGGGCAAGGCATACGGCTACACCTTC
>.|TRBV5-1|.|TRBJ2-7
CASSLNPAGYEQYF
TGCGCCAGCAGCTTGAACCCCGCGGGGTACGAGCAGTACTTC
>.|TRBV14|once|TRBJ2-7
CASSQEYREKAEQYF
TGTGCCAGCAGCCAAGAATACAGGGAGAAGGCCGAGCAGTACTTC
>TRBD2|TRBV6-1|.|TRBJ2-1
CASRVSGRSNEQFF
TGTGCCAGCAGGGTTAGCGGGAGGTCCAATGAGCAGTTCTTC
>TRBD1|TRBV2|few|TRBJ1-5
CASRERTGPQPQHF
TGTGCCAGCAGAGAACGGACAGGACCTCAGCCCCAGCATTTT
>.|TRBV28|once|TRBJ1-3
CASSLSRNTIYF
TGTGCCAGCAGTTTATCTAGAAACACCATATATTTT
>TRBD1|TRBV28|.|TRBJ1-5
CASSLTGAAGQPQHF
TGTGCCAGCAGTTTGACAGGGGCCGCGGGACAGCCCCAGCATTTT
>TRBD1|TRBV19|.|TRBJ1-2
CASSLLPGQGSYGYTF
TGTGCCAGTAGCCTCCTCCCCGGACAGGGGTCCTATGGCTACACCTTC
>.|TRBV27|.|TRBJ2-5
CASSLLRGPPETQYF
TGTGCCAGCAGTTTATTGCGGGGGCCCCCAGAGACCCAGTACTTC
>.|TRBV20-1|once|TRBJ2-7
CSAREGSEQYF
TGCAGTGCTAGAGAGGGCAGCGAGCAGTACTTC
>TRBD1|TRBV19|.|TRBJ1-5
CASSPRTGRNQPQHF
TGTGCCAGTAGTCCTCGGACAGGCCGCAATCAGCCCCAGCATTTT
>.|TRBV5-6|.|TRBJ1-1
CASRLNGEAFF
TGTGCCAGCAGGCTTAACGGTGAAGCTTTCTTT
>.|TRBV7-9|.|TRBJ2-7
CASSLAGAGEQYF
TGTGCCAGCAGCTTAGCGGGGGCGGGCGAGCAGTACTTC
>TRBD2|TRBV6-1|.|TRBJ2-7
CASSESGRAYEQYF
TGTGCCAGCAGTGAGAGCGGGAGGGCCTACGAGCAGTACTTC
>.|TRBV28|.|TRBJ2-7
CASSSPGLTYEQYF
TGTGCCAGCAGCTCCCCGGGACTTACCTACGAGCAGTACTTC
>.|TRBV14|.|TRBJ2-1
CASSQNGVSRNNEQFF
TGTGCCAGCAGCCAGAACGGGGTCTCGCGTAACAATGAGCAGTTCTTC